This T cell receptor (beta chain) stems from a study of blood T cell repertoires in COVID-19 (dated by TCRdb to the early 2020s). Regarding the study in general: The collaborator samples originated in the United States, Italy and Spain and spanned the acute and convalescent phases of COVID-19. The material from the prospective study consisted of cDNA or gDNA derived from T cells, B-cell-depleted T cells, or PBMCs. The dataset comprised deeply sampled blood TCRbeta repertoires from subjects exposed to, actively infected with, or recovered from COVID-19. The repertoires were released in a freely available public database intended as a resource for research on the immune response to SARS-CoV-2. The sample metadata nearly always contained a de-identified subject ID, COVID-19 status, age in years and sex. Where available, HLA class I and class II types were obtained from metadata supplied by the sample provider rather than from assay-based typing. The samples were drawn from two sources: the first 160 participants of the ongoing ImmuneRACE study, and 1,000 to 1,500 subjects contributed by 6 global collaborators.

What the work shows at the level of the full study, not this receptor alone: How much clinical and demographic metadata was included differed by source and by participant, and the metadata was provided uncurated.

TCRbeta CDR3 regions were amplified from genomic DNA by means of the immunoSEQ Assay, a bias-controlled multiplex PCR. On the authors' methods: The number of nucleated cells in each sample was estimated by amplification of reference gene primers within the assay. To quantify the absolute abundance of each unique TCRbeta CDR3 rearrangement, sequence reads were collapsed and filtered. For each sample, productive Simpson clonality was calculated as the square root of Simpson's diversity index over productive rearrangements. TCRdb took over this immuneACCESS table, retaining in-frame rearrangements with V and J assigned. Such tables are incomplete; in checked studies, under half of the missing clones stem from an unresolved V gene, and the remainder is unexplained. Clonal size and the V and J genes are those of that table, whereas D and trimming came from the DNA. For this sample the table gives around 270,000 clones, of which around nine tenths were detected only once. Jointly, the top ten make up about 4.6% of the sample.

The germline V gene encodes CDR1 MGHDK and CDR2 SYGVNS. The CDR3 runs 11 residues from the cysteine to the phenylalanine. This entry keeps only the CDR3 DNA: 33 bases, framed from base 1. V is pared back by 1 base and J by 7 bases, with 4 bases lying between the germline termini. This clone showed up just a few times. The antigen this receptor binds is unknown. No base-level quality is on record; no much larger clone is a single base apart. The collaborating institutions used their own protocols to collect whole blood in K2EDTA tubes. For TCRbeta analysis, collaborators shipped samples in one of three forms: frozen whole blood, isolated PBMCs, or DNA extracted from either of those sample types.

The receptor comes from a man in his forties with acute or convalescent COVID-19. The source material was peripheral blood. Recombination linked TRBV25-1 to TRBJ1-2; the D gene assignment is ambiguous. The DNA reads as follows: TGTGCCAGCAGTGAATCTTTTGGCTACACCTTC. The resulting protein is CASSESFGYTF.